This TCR beta chain originates from a study of OX40 agonist ivuxolimab in advanced cancers. Using immunoSEQ multiplex PCR, the repertoire was profiled, and TCRdb retains in-frame clones only, with some absent. The sample contains over 90,000 clones, roughly 90% of which appear only once. CDR3 length equals 20 residues. Trimming cost V 5 bases and J 7 bases; bases outside gene matches: 18. Germline V CDR1 and CDR2: PRHDT, FYEKMQ (reference sequence). The clonotype originates from an adult with an advanced solid tumor such as melanoma, head and neck, liver or kidney cancer. The specimen was CD4+ or CD8+ T cells sorted from blood, collected in a trial of the OX40 agonist ivuxolimab. V is TRBV13 and J is TRBJ2-1; 15 bases align to TRBD2. This chain's CDR3 is CASSQQPGLAGGGVQNEQFF. Here the CDR3 DNA reads TGTGCCAGCAGCCAACAGCCGGGACTAGCGGGGGGTGGGGTTCAGAATGAGCAGTTCTTC.